A selection of T cell receptor beta chains follows, all from one sample in a study of a mutant IDH1 vaccine in newly diagnosed glioma. Profiled with immunoSEQ multiplex PCR; TCRdb holds only in-frame clones, not every one. The sample carries about 88,000 clones, around 79% recorded once. The sequenced sample was PBMCs, obtained from a glioma patient treated with radiotherapy, temozolomide or both. These receptors were taken from a man aged 40-50 years with glioma. Some clones in this sample may be carry-over from other donors' samples. Both conserved end residues are part of each CDR3. The D gene is left open where the match is weak. Some rows mark clone size as missing; the rest say once, few, many or name a class of expanded clone.

V,D,size,J,DNA,CDR3
TRBV10-1,.,.,TRBJ2-1,TGCGCCAGCAGTGAGGGCCCTCCCCAGCTCAATGAGCAGTTCTTC,CASSEGPPQLNEQFF
TRBV4-1,.,few,TRBJ2-3,TGCGCCAGCAGCCAAGTTCTTGGGGAAGCAGATACGCAGTATTTT,CASSQVLGEADTQYF
TRBV10-3,.,.,TRBJ2-3,TGTGCCATCAGTGACCGCGGAACCTCTAGCACAGATACGCAGTATTTT,CAISDRGTSSTDTQYF
TRBV2,.,.,TRBJ2-2,TGTGCCAAGGATTCCCGCGGCGGGGAGCTGTTTTTT,CAKDSRGGELFF
TRBV29-1,.,.,TRBJ2-1,TGCAGCGTGGGCGACTACAATGAGCAGTTCTTC,CSVGDYNEQFF
TRBV19,.,.,TRBJ1-5,TGTGCCAGTAGGGGCAGGGTGAGTCAGCCCCAGCATTTT,CASRGRVSQPQHF
TRBV7-2,TRBD1,few,TRBJ2-3,TGTGCCAGCAGCCTCTACAGGGGCGGTAAGACAGATACGCAGTATTTT,CASSLYRGGKTDTQYF
TRBV7-8,.,.,TRBJ1-1,TGTGCCAGCAGCTTAGGAGGGGCACTCGAATGGGACACTGAAGCTTTCTTT,CASSLGGALEWDTEAFF
TRBV6-5,TRBD1,.,TRBJ1-6,TGTGCCAGCAGGGGACAGGGGGGAAATTCACCCCTCCACTTT,CASRGQGGNSPLHF
TRBV4-1,.,once,TRBJ1-2,TGCGCCAGCAGCCACCCGTCGTTTAGCTATGGCTACACCTTC,CASSHPSFSYGYTF
TRBV5-4,.,.,TRBJ1-1,TGTGCCAGCAGCTTGGGTGGGGGAGCTAGGGCTTTCTTT,CASSLGGGARAFF
TRBV27,.,.,TRBJ2-3,TGTGCCAGCAGTTTAAGTTCTTTCGGCAGCACAGATACGCAGTATTTT,CASSLSSFGSTDTQYF
TRBV5-1,TRBD1,.,TRBJ1-4,TGCGCCAGCCGGCGAGGGACAGGGTCCTCTAATGAAAAACTGTTTTTT,CASRRGTGSSNEKLFF
TRBV30,.,.,TRBJ2-3,TGTGCCCGCCACCGCATATCCCCCGGTGCGCAGTATTTT,CARHRISPGAQYF
TRBV20-1,.,.,TRBJ2-7,TGCAGTCTCGCCGGCGGCTACGAGCAGTACTTC,CSLAGGYEQYF